This T cell receptor (beta chain) originates from a study of long-term antiretroviral therapy in people with HIV (dated by TCRdb to between 2021 and 2024). With respect to the entire study: The earliest samples were collected roughly a decade before the 2015 WHO recommendation for immediate ART, at a time when ART was usually postponed until CD4 counts fell. Whether ART initiation and durable HIV suppression were associated with changes in peripheral blood TRB repertoire composition and diversity was tested in a retrospective serial study. A total of about 200 cryopreserved PBMC samples were contributed to the cohort by 30 adults with confirmed HIV infection, with samples collected serially over a mean of 6 years (range 1-12). Of the 25 to 30 participants with HIV, roughly twelve were female. No cross-contamination during QIAcube processing was shown when test extractions of a monoclonal T-cell line were performed alongside over 25 polyclonal samples. The full study reports these points: Because pre-ART samples had limited cell numbers, profiling was done on unsorted PBMC rather than on sorted CD4+ and CD8+ T cells. Since PBMC availability was limited, sequencing covered only the TCR beta chain, with no alpha chain pairing. The repertoire was dominated across all time points by expanded TRB clones identified before ART initiation, although this dominance was seen to fluctuate and to decrease in many PLHIV after ART. ART initiation was associated with a significant increase in TRB diversity, but diversity stayed significantly below transplant donor controls even after long-term ART. CDR3 length ranges in HIV repertoires were narrower than in controls, and network structure suggested an antigen-experienced repertoire with only a slight naive shift after ART. No data were available on ART adherence, viral resistance or therapy changes, limiting inferences about post-ART repertoire changes. The samples span the years 2004 to 2017, and the ART regimens used at that time may not be as effective as current regimens.

Participants were included only if at least one PBMC sample before ART initiation and at least two post-ART samples were available. Every participant with HIV received treatment in the United States of America. Before DNA extraction, cryopreserved samples containing about 0.95-10 million PBMC were thawed and washed. At the time of the earliest PBMC sample, participants with HIV were aged between roughly 23 and 60 years. Per participant, PBMC samples came from 1-4 timepoints prior to ART initiation and 2-8 timepoints following ART initiation, for a median of 7 samples. For every participant, serial HIV viral load, CD4+ T-cell count, ART history and demographic data were obtained. A Qiagen kit on a QIAcube was used to extract genomic DNA from unsorted PBMC, with samples processed in batches of 12. Sequencing of the TRB variable region was done with the immunoSEQ hsTCRB v3.0 assay at survey level resolution. The targeted TRB sequencing depth was roughly 40,000-55,000 T-cell genomes per sample. TRB libraries were pooled and sequenced on an Illumina MiSeq using a v3 150-cycle kit. The authors' pipeline ran thus. Repertoire analysis ran in R within a reproducible Nextflow workflow covering QC, data transformation and analysis. LymphoSeq2, an R package for AIRR-Seq data exploration, was used to implement custom analyses. Several samples yielding fewer than 5000 total TRB sequences were excluded, leaving 188 analyzed HIV repertoires. Among the 188 retained HIV repertoires, approximately 57 were collected before ART initiation and approximately 130 were collected after ART initiation. Each repertoire was downsampled to 5000 TRB nucleotide sequences, and summary statistics were averaged across 100 downsampling iterations. The analysis kept only TRB sequences whose CDR3 regions were at least seven amino acids long. Two measures captured diversity: a Shannon entropy-derived clonality score and the Gini coefficient. In repertoire networks, the top 5000 CDR3 amino acid sequences were linked whenever an edit distance of one separated two sequences. For TRB CDR3 amino acid sequences, GLIPH2 was used to predict antigen specificity groups and MHC restriction. To flag known associations with CMV, EBV, HIV or tissue antigens, CDR3 amino acid sequences were compared against VDJdb and McPAS-TCR. Pre-ART, post-ART and control groups were compared with Wilcoxon signed-rank tests and Holm-Bonferroni correction. The source is immuneACCESS, and TCRdb retained only in-frame sequences with V and J called. Part of the clones is not carried over; for the studies checked, unresolved V genes explain less than half of this, and the remainder is unexplained. V and J calls and clone size are given by that table; D and trimming were obtained from the DNA. For this sample there are approximately 24,000 clones; almost 85% appear just once. The ten largest clones take up roughly 5.8% of the sample.

V loses 1 base of germline sequence and J loses 6 bases, and the interval between the two ends is 7 bases. CDR1 and CDR2, per the germline V gene, are MGHRA and YSYEKL. Taken from cysteine to phenylalanine, the CDR3 has 13 residues. Kept here is only the CDR3 DNA, which spans 39 bases and is read in frame from base 1. Points on this clone: Its binding antigen is unknown. There are no base qualities to consult, and no much larger clone falls within one base.

This TCR came from a woman aged 25-40 years with HIV. This sequence uses TRBV4-1 and TRBJ2-1; no D gene is confidently identified. The input for sequencing was unsorted PBMCs, taken 1.1 years before starting antiretroviral therapy. The DNA sequence is TGCGCCAGCAGCCAAGCTTTAGGCAATGAGCAGTTCTTC. The encoded protein is CASSQALGNEQFF.